These T cell receptor beta chains were read from a single sample in a study of radiation and T cells in renal cell carcinoma. Data came from immunoSEQ multiplex PCR; TCRdb stores just in-frame clones and leaves some out. Altogether 70,000 or so clones are present, roughly 87% being singletons, with the ten largest covering 5.8%. The source was blood, collected from a patient whose treatment included radiotherapy and nephrectomy. These receptors originate from a man in his sixties with renal cell carcinoma. Both conserved end residues are part of each CDR3. A D gene is named only where the DNA matches it firmly. Not all rows give a size; the values are once, few, many and, for expanded clones, a class.

v_gene	abundance	len	j_gene	d_gene	CDR3aa	CDR3nt
TRBV30	once	12	TRBJ2-7	-	CAWRWGNAEQYF	TGTGCCTGGAGGTGGGGAAATGCCGAGCAGTACTTC
TRBV5-1	-	15	TRBJ2-7	-	CASSLSPGPSYEQYF	TGCGCCAGCAGCTTGAGCCCGGGGCCTTCCTACGAGCAGTACTTC
TRBV29-1	-	17	TRBJ2-7	-	CSVTGTGFSTSGYERYF	TGCAGCGTCACCGGGACAGGGTTTTCGACTAGCGGCTACGAGCGGTACTTC
TRBV11-3	few	15	TRBJ2-7	-	CASSLNEHIRLGQYF	TGTGCCAGCAGCTTAAATGAGCACATCCGCCTAGGGCAGTACTTC
TRBV4-2	-	18	TRBJ2-2	-	CASSQDNGGGHETGELFF	TGTGCCAGCAGCCAAGACAATGGAGGAGGGCATGAGACCGGGGAGCTGTTTTTT
TRBV30	-	13	TRBJ2-1	TRBD1	CAWRQTGTNEQFF	TGTGCCTGGAGACAGACAGGGACCAATGAGCAGTTCTTC
TRBV7-2	-	15	TRBJ1-4	-	CASSLAGSFNEKLFF	TGTGCCAGCAGCTTAGCGGGGTCTTTTAATGAAAAACTGTTTTTT
TRBV2	-	14	TRBJ1-2	-	CASSLPGSNYGYTF	TGTGCCAGCAGCCTCCCTGGGTCAAACTATGGCTACACCTTC
TRBV19	-	14	TRBJ2-5	-	CASSIGSRWETQYF	TGTGCCAGTAGTATAGGGTCCAGATGGGAGACCCAGTACTTC
TRBV5-1	-	15	TRBJ1-5	-	CASSFGQDSNQPQHF	TGCGCCAGCAGCTTCGGTCAGGATAGCAATCAGCCCCAGCATTTT
TRBV14	-	16	TRBJ2-3	TRBD2	CASSPRSAGFTDTQYF	TGTGCCAGCAGCCCAAGATCAGCGGGGTTCACAGATACGCAGTATTTT
TRBV5-1	-	13	TRBJ1-2	TRBD1	CASSWDRVDGYTF	TGCGCCAGCAGCTGGGACAGGGTCGATGGCTACACCTTC
TRBV7-9	-	14	TRBJ1-5	TRBD1	CASSTGGGRQPQHF	TGTGCCAGCAGCACAGGGGGGGGCCGTCAGCCCCAGCATTTT
TRBV11-3	-	13	TRBJ2-3	TRBD2	CASSLDPLAGRYF	TGTGCCAGCAGCTTAGACCCCCTAGCGGGTCGGTATTTT
TRBV19	-	15	TRBJ1-4	TRBD1	CASRDRVATNEKLFF	TGTGCCAGCCGGGACAGAGTTGCAACTAATGAAAAACTGTTTTTT
TRBV29-1	few	11	TRBJ1-2	-	CSAARSNGYTF	TGCAGCGCGGCCAGAAGCAATGGCTACACCTTC
TRBV7-8	-	17	TRBJ2-5	TRBD2	CASSSQLAGGPFGTQYF	TGTGCCAGCAGCTCACAACTAGCGGGAGGGCCTTTTGGGACCCAGTACTTC
TRBV9	-	14	TRBJ1-1	-	CASSKLQGNTEAFF	TGTGCCAGCAGCAAATTACAGGGGAACACTGAAGCTTTCTTT
TRBV4-2	-	16	TRBJ1-4	-	CASSPLVGPGDEKLFF	TGTGCCAGCAGCCCCCTGGTGGGTCCGGGGGATGAAAAACTGTTTTTT
TRBV30	few	14	TRBJ1-5	-	CAWSRANSNQPQHF	TGTGCCTGGAGTAGGGCAAATAGCAATCAGCCCCAGCATTTT
TRBV5-4	-	15	TRBJ2-5	TRBD2	CASSLTSSGYETQYF	TGTGCCAGCAGCTTGACCTCTAGCGGGTATGAGACCCAGTACTTC
TRBV2	-	16	TRBJ1-1	-	CASSEAPAGRSTEAFF	TGTGCCAGCAGTGAAGCGCCGGCAGGGCGGTCCACTGAAGCTTTCTTT
TRBV4-1	-	18	TRBJ2-1	TRBD2	CASSVRAGGSRAYNEQFF	TGCGCCAGCAGCGTTCGAGCGGGAGGTTCTAGAGCCTACAATGAGCAGTTCTTC
TRBV10-3	-	14	TRBJ2-5	-	CAISEPGLGETQYF	TGTGCCATCAGTGAACCAGGGCTGGGGGAGACCCAGTACTTC
TRBV28	few	16	TRBJ2-5	-	CASSFGRGAQKETQYF	TGTGCCAGCAGTTTTGGTCGGGGGGCCCAAAAAGAGACCCAGTACTTC
TRBV30	-	19	TRBJ1-5	TRBD1	CAWSLPPTYRGGSNQPQHF	TGTGCCTGGAGTCTTCCCCCAACCTACAGGGGAGGGAGCAATCAGCCCCAGCATTTT
TRBV21-1	-	17	TRBJ2-3	-	CASSKAGVGRSTDTQYF	TGTGCCAGCAGCAAAGCGGGGGTAGGGCGGAGCACAGATACGCAGTATTTT
TRBV28	-	16	TRBJ2-1	-	CASSSSPSGPYNEQFF	-
TRBV29-1	-	15	TRBJ2-7	TRBD2	CSVEGREGGSYEQYF	TGCAGCGTTGAAGGCAGGGAGGGAGGTTCCTACGAGCAGTACTTC
TRBV6-6	-	12	TRBJ1-4	-	CASSKRVEKLFF	TGTGCCAGCAGCAAGAGGGTTGAAAAACTGTTTTTT
TRBV5-1	-	14	TRBJ2-7	-	CASSLASPHYEQYF	TGCGCCAGCAGCTTGGCCAGTCCCCACTACGAGCAGTACTTC
TRBV12-2	-	17	TRBJ2-7	-	CASRLTPGQGSGHEQYF	TGTGCAAGTCGCCTCACACCGGGACAGGGGTCTGGCCACGAGCAGTACTTC
TRBV6-6	-	15	TRBJ1-3	-	CASGLGESSGNTIYF	TGTGCCAGCGGTCTAGGAGAATCGTCTGGAAACACCATATATTTT
TRBV4-1	-	17	TRBJ2-5	TRBD1	CASSPLDRGPRKETQYF	TGCGCCAGCAGCCCCCTCGACAGGGGGCCTAGGAAAGAGACCCAGTACTTC
TRBV4-1	-	14	TRBJ1-5	TRBD1	CASSQDPGTGTQHF	TGCGCCAGCAGCCAAGACCCCGGGACAGGGACCCAGCATTTT
TRBV4-3	-	16	TRBJ2-5	-	CASSQDGGTAQETQYF	TGCGCCAGCAGCCAAGATGGGGGGACAGCCCAAGAGACCCAGTACTTC
TRBV29-1	-	15	TRBJ1-1	-	CSYKGREGSNTEAFF	TGCAGCTACAAGGGCAGGGAGGGATCGAACACTGAAGCTTTCTTT
TRBV4-1	-	16	TRBJ2-7	TRBD2	CASSQLRGGPSYEQYF	TGCGCCAGCAGCCAATTGAGGGGAGGGCCTTCTTACGAGCAGTACTTC
TRBV2	-	14	TRBJ1-5	-	CASSEEQGSPPQHF	TGTGCCAGCAGTGAAGAACAGGGCTCACCGCCCCAGCATTTT
TRBV29-1	few	12	TRBJ2-7	-	CSVSNSSYEQYF	TGCAGCGTTAGTAACAGCTCCTACGAGCAGTACTTC
TRBV7-9	few	19	TRBJ2-5	-	CASSLGLFRGRPIKETQYF	TGTGCCAGCAGCTTAGGACTCTTCAGGGGAAGACCTATTAAGGAGACCCAGTACTTC